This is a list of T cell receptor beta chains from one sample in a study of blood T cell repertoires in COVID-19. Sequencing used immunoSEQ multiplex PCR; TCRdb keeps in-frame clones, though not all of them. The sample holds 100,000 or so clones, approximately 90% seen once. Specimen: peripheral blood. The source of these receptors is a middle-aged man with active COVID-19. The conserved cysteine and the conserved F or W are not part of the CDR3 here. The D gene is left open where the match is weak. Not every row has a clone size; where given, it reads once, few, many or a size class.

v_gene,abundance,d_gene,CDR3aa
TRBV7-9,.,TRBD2,ASSLLGGRANNEQF
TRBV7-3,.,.,ASSLIEAGANVLT
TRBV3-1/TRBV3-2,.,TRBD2,ASSQPSSGLAGGPYNEQF
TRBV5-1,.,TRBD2,ASSLTVGRGSYNEQF
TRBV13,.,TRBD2,ASSSRTSATGELF
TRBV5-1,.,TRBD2,ASSLGSGGGTGELF
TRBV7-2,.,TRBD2,ASSLLALREGTQY
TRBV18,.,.,ASSPDGRDTQY
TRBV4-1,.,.,ASGSVGQRSTDTQY
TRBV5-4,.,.,ASSWTQNTEAF
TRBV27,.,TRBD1,ASTDTGTGNHEQY
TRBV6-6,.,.,ASSYSRALSTGELF
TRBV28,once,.,ASSSDSNQPQH
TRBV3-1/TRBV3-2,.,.,ASSQRQSTGELF
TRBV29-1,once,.,SVRRGDTQY
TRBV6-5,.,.,ASRTAPSSYTEAF
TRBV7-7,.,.,ASSLGGAGNNEQF
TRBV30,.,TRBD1,AWHRGLGNTIY
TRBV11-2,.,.,ASSLSVNTGELF
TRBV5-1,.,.,ASSSGTHQETQY
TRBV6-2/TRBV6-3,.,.,ASSRQIQGTQY
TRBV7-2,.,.,ASSLVATSNTGELF
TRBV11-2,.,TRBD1,ASSLGQGATEAF
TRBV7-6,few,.,ASSLAGRTVEAGELF